The 3 T cell receptor beta chains below were found in one sample sequenced in a study of blood T cell repertoires in COVID-19. Assay: immunoSEQ multiplex PCR; the TCRdb copy retains only in-frame clones and omits some. The table records 200,000 to 300,000 clones, 88% of them present only once. Sequencing input: peripheral blood. The receptors stem from a man aged 55 to 70 who had recovered from COVID-19.

The chain carries TRBV7-8 and TRBJ2-7, with 11 bases lining up with TRBD2. From germline, CDR1 is SGHVS and CDR2 FQNEAQ. With V trimmed by 4 bases and J by 3 bases, 5 bases remained unmatched. The CDR3 covers 15 residues. The CDR3 region is CASSYGTSGHYEQYF. The CDR3 DNA is TGTGCCAGCAGCTACGGGACTAGCGGACACTACGAGCAGTACTTC. The variable domain in full, completed from reference TRBV7-8 and TRBJ2-7, reads GAGVSQSPRYKVAKRGQDVALRCDPISGHVSLFWYQQALGQGPEFLTYFQNEAQLDKSGLPSDRFFAERPEGSVSTLKIQRTQQEDSAVYLCASSYGTSGHYEQYFGPGTRLTVT.

A few counts support this clone. The chain employs TRBV19 and TRBJ1-5; the match to TRBD1 covers 7 bases. Germline loops: CDR1 LNHDA, CDR2 SQIVND (reference sequence). The CDR3 sequence is 13 residues long. Unmatched junction bases numbered 8, after V lost 10 bases and J lost 5 bases. The CDR3 loop reads CATATGIHQPQHF. CDR3 coding DNA: TGTGCCACCGCGACAGGGATCCATCAGCCCCAGCATTTT.

This sequence joins TRBV6-5 and TRBJ1-1; the match to TRBD1 covers 7 bases. CDR3 size: 16 residues. Germline V gives CDR1 MNHEY, CDR2 SVGAGI. V trimming: 2 bases; J trimming: 1 base; junction bases outside the gene matches: 7. In nucleotides, the CDR3 is TGTGCCAGCAGTTACCCTACCCCAGGGGGGAACACTGAAGCTTTCTTT. Its translation: CASSYPTPGGNTEAFF.